These 22 T cell receptor beta chains were sequenced from one sample in a study of vaccination and CD4 T cells after COVID-19. The treatment denotes: approximately nine-day PBMC culture with coronavirus spike peptide pools or control peptides (ViraFEST assay). It was before the COVID-19 pandemic (2011-2018) that the unexposed donor's CD4+ T cells were collected. Cultured CD4+ T-cell DNA underwent Oncomine TCR Beta short-read sequencing. MiXCR was run by TCRdb on the PCR reads, yielding one entry per CDR3 protein. The profile shows about 7,500 distinct CDR3 sequences, approximately 37% of them singletons. The antigens these receptors bind are not known. Sequenced material: CD4+ T cells from blood, cultured in vitro. Receptors were obtained from a human donor in good health.

In this sample, this clonotype turned up a few times. This rearrangement joins TRBV7-2 to TRBJ2-2, with D perhaps matching TRBD2 (7 bases). From germline, CDR1 is SGHTA and CDR2 FQGNSA. V lost 6 bases and J 5 bases, leaving 16 bases between the germline ends. The CDR3 extends over 15 amino acids. DNA for the CDR3: TGTGCCAGCAGGAAAGGGGGGGTCGGGACCGGGGAGCTGTTTTTT. Its protein is CASRKGGVGTGELFF.

This clonotype is labeled as medium-sized. The V gene is TRBV27, the J gene TRBJ2-1; D might be TRBD1 (6 bases). Deletions cut 1 base from V and 8 bases from J, with 12 bases between. Looked up from germline, CDR1 is MNHEY and CDR2 is SMNVEV (reference sequence). The CDR3 totals 14 residues. The CDR3 reads CASSLYTGWDEQFF. CDR3 in DNA: TGTGCCAGCAGTTTATACACAGGGTGGGATGAGCAGTTCTTC.

This rearrangement joins TRBV12-3 or TRBV12-4 to TRBJ1-5, with D possibly TRBD1 on 5 matching bases. The CDR3 covers 14 residues. Trimming left V 3 bases short and J 7 bases short, with 13 bases between. The CDR3 spells CASSFRLREQPQHF. CDR3 DNA: TGTGCCAGCAGTTTTCGACTCAGGGAACAGCCCCAGCATTTT.

The chain carries TRBV10-1 and TRBJ1-1; D possibly corresponds to TRBD1 (6 bases). Germline V lookup: CDR1 WNHNN, CDR2 SYGVQD (reference sequence). The V and J ends lost 5 bases and 5 bases respectively, with 9 bases between them. The CDR3 is made up of 12 amino acids. The CDR3 is CASSSGVTEAFF. The CDR3 DNA is TGCGCCAGCAGTTCAGGGGTTACTGAAGCTTTCTTT.

The chain employs TRBV27 and TRBJ1-5; 9 bases are a match to TRBD1. Germline V gives CDR1 MNHEY, CDR2 SMNVEV (reference sequence). V shed 6 bases and J 3 bases; nucleotides not matched to a gene: 6. The CDR3 totals 15 residues. The CDR3 spells CASSPGQGPNQPQHF. CDR3 sequence (DNA): TGTGCCAGCAGCCCGGGACAGGGCCCCAATCAGCCCCAGCATTTT.

This chain uses TRBV20-1 with TRBJ2-1, with TRBD2 as a possible D gene (6 bases). This CDR3 is 14 amino acids long. V was clipped by 5 bases and J by 3 bases, with 14 bases between them. Per the germline V gene, CDR1 is DFQATT and CDR2 is SNEGSKA (reference sequence). The CDR3 sequence is CSAGRTIGYNEQFF. CDR3 nucleotides: TGCAGTGCTGGAAGGACTATCGGCTACAATGAGCAGTTCTTC.

The rearrangement links TRBV19 to TRBJ1-1; no clear D. Trimming pared 7 bases from V and 0 bases from J, leaving 9 bases between. The CDR3 covers 13 residues. Germline V CDR1 and CDR2: LNHDA, SQIVND (reference sequence). CDR3 region: CASNGRMNTEAFF. CDR3 sequence (DNA): TGTGCCAGTAACGGGCGGATGAACACTGAAGCTTTCTTT.

This chain uses TRBV28 with TRBJ1-2; D uncertain. The V gene's germline CDR1 is MDHEN and CDR2 SYDVKM. V lost 7 bases and J lost 6, with 12 bases in between. The CDR3 is 12 amino acids. In DNA form, the CDR3 reads TGTGCCAGCACCCGCCCCCCAGATGGCTACACCTTC. Its translation: CASTRPPDGYTF.

The chain combines TRBV7-8 with TRBJ1-2; a possible D gene is TRBD1 (6 bases). CDR1 is SGHVS and CDR2 is FQNEAQ in the germline V gene. The CDR3 is 15 residues long. Trimming pared 2 bases from V and 1 base from J, leaving 11 bases between. For the CDR3, the DNA is TGTGCCAGCAGCTTATTGGGGGCGTTTAACTATGGCTACACCTTC. Its protein product is CASSLLGAFNYGYTF.

By frequency in the sample, this clonotype is medium-sized. This rearrangement joins TRBV6-2 or TRBV6-3 to TRBJ1-1; 8 nucleotides line up with TRBD1. The CDR3 loop spans 14 amino acids. The germline V gene encodes CDR1 MNHEY and CDR2 SVGEGT. V dropped 6 bases and J dropped 1; count of bases not matched to a gene: 4. This chain's CDR3 is CASRKQGENTEAFF. The CDR3 DNA is TGTGCCAGCAGAAAACAGGGGGAGAACACTGAAGCTTTCTTT.

This clonotype has a handful of counts. The V and J genes are TRBV2 and TRBJ1-1, with D tentatively TRBD1 (5 bases). Trimming took 2 bases from V and 5 from J, leaving 9 bases between them. CDR3 length: 13 residues. Germline CDR1 is SNHLY and CDR2 is FYNNEI. This CDR3 is CASSEWGRTEAFF. In DNA form, the CDR3 reads TGTGCCAGCAGTGAATGGGGGAGGACTGAAGCTTTCTTT.

In its sample, this clonotype is hyperexpanded. This chain uses TRBV7-2 with TRBJ1-1, with no clear D. Germline values: CDR1 SGHTA, CDR2 FQGNSA. V shed 0 bases and J shed 1 base, with 6 bases lying between them. CDR3 length equals 14 residues. In DNA form, the CDR3 reads TGTGCCAGCAGCTTAGCACAAAGGAACACTGAAGCTTTCTTT. Translation: CASSLAQRNTEAFF.

This clonotype was found a few times. The chain employs TRBV28 and TRBJ2-7; D uncertain. Germline lookup yields CDR1 MDHEN and CDR2 SYDVKM. Trimming removed 6 bases from V and 1 base from J, with 7 bases in between. CDR3 length: 12 residues. CDR3: CASRARSYEQYF. CDR3 coding DNA: TGTGCCAGCAGGGCCCGGTCCTACGAGCAGTACTTC.

This clonotype turned up a few times. The J gene is TRBJ2-7, the V gene TRBV10-3, with D perhaps matching TRBD2 (6 bases). Trimming left V 0 bases short and J 2 bases short, with 8 bases between. The germline CDR1 and CDR2 sequences are ENHRY and SYGVKD. The CDR3 extends over 14 amino acids. The CDR3 loop is CAISESWGAYEQYF. In DNA form, the CDR3 reads TGTGCCATCAGTGAGTCATGGGGGGCCTACGAGCAGTACTTC.

In this sample, this clonotype turned up a few times. The CDR3 nucleotides are TGTGCCATCAAACGGGACAGGGGGCCTGACACTGAAGCTTTCTTT. Translated: CAIKRDRGPDTEAFF. This sequence joins TRBV10-3 and TRBJ1-1; 12 bases fit TRBD1. V shed 7 bases, J shed 3 bases, and the junction held 6 bases outside the gene matches. The germline gives CDR1 ENHRY, CDR2 SYGVKD. The CDR3 runs to 15 residues.

This clonotype was observed a handful of times. This chain uses TRBV20-1 with TRBJ2-2; 8 nucleotides agree with TRBD1. CDR1 and CDR2 (germline): DFQATT, SNEGSKA (reference sequence). V gave up 0 bases and J gave up 4 bases; unmatched junction bases: 4. The CDR3 runs 15 residues. The CDR3 sequence is CSARDWTGSTGELFF. CDR3 nucleotide sequence: TGCAGTGCTAGAGATTGGACAGGGAGCACCGGGGAGCTGTTTTTT.

V and J are TRBV12-3 or TRBV12-4 and TRBJ1-2; weak D call: TRBD1 (5 bases). The CDR3 covers 17 residues. Trimming took 2 bases from V and 0 from J, leaving 16 bases between them. This CDR3 is CASSLLPGGFTNYGYTF. CDR3 in DNA: TGTGCCAGCAGTTTACTACCTGGGGGGTTTACTAACTATGGCTACACCTTC.

This clonotype came up a few times. The rearrangement joins TRBV29-1 to TRBJ1-2; D uncertain. The CDR3 spans 14 residues. CDR1 SQVTM and CDR2 ANQGSEA come from the germline V gene. The V gene lost 6 bases and the J gene lost 2 bases, with 16 bases spanning the gap. The CDR3, as DNA: TGCAGCGTGGAGGGTGGGCTAGACAACTATGGCTACACCTTC. Its protein is CSVEGGLDNYGYTF.

V and J are TRBV20-1 and TRBJ2-1; 9 bases align to TRBD2. The CDR3 is made up of 16 amino acids. Per germline, CDR1 DFQATT and CDR2 SNEGSKA (reference sequence). J gave up 4 bases and V 3 bases, and 10 bases lay outside the gene matches. The CDR3 is CSASEDGAGGYNEQFF. The CDR3 nucleotides are TGCAGTGCTAGTGAGGATGGGGCGGGAGGGTACAATGAGCAGTTCTTC.

This rearrangement joins TRBV7-9 to TRBJ1-1; D is undetermined. From germline, CDR1 is SEHNR and CDR2 FQNEAQ (reference sequence). This CDR3 is built from 15 residues. V lost 0 bases and J lost 0, with 8 bases in between. The CDR3 reads CASSLARQMNTEAFF. In nucleotides, the CDR3 is TGTGCCAGCAGCTTAGCCAGGCAGATGAACACTGAAGCTTTCTTT.

The J gene is TRBJ2-5, the V gene TRBV27, with D maybe TRBD2 (6 bases). The CDR3 length is 15 residues. Germline V lookup: CDR1 MNHEY, CDR2 SMNVEV (reference sequence). The V end lost 0 bases, the J end lost 3 bases, and 11 bases lay between the germline ends. The chain's CDR3 is CASSLSISGKETQYF. The CDR3 DNA follows: TGTGCCAGCAGTTTATCGATTAGCGGAAAAGAGACCCAGTACTTC.

The chain couples TRBV7-8 to TRBJ1-1; D remains unclear. The V and J ends lost 0 bases and 4 bases respectively, with 9 bases between them. The CDR3 has 14 residues. Germline V lookup: CDR1 SGHVS, CDR2 FQNEAQ. This CDR3 reads CASSLAGSGTEAFF. As DNA, the CDR3 is TGTGCCAGCAGCTTAGCAGGGTCGGGCACTGAAGCTTTCTTT.